The entry that follows covers one T cell receptor (beta chain) sequence. The antigen is undetermined. These data belong to a study of beta chain features in type 1 diabetes. Study overall: The number of sorted cells examined across all samples was under 140,000,000. Overall study findings and caveats: In every one of the four CD4+ subsets, TCRB CDR3s were moderately but significantly shorter in Type 1 diabetes patients.

V lost 1 base and J lost 7, with 10 bases in between. Germline V gene sequence: CDR1 KGHSH, CDR2 LQKENI. CDR3 length: 13 residues. The study reverse transcribed the entire isolated RNA, so it sequenced expressed TCRB transcripts. Assay: immunoSEQ multiplex PCR; the TCRdb copy retains only in-frame clones and omits some. The sample gives about 350,000 clones, around 20% of which show up once; around 0.04% is in the top ten. The chain is built from TRBV18 and TRBJ1-2; D unresolved. The sample comprised naive CD4+ T cells from blood. The receptor was derived from a woman aged 18-30 years in good health. The DNA for the CDR3 is TGTGCCAGCTCACCACAGGAGGGTGGTGGCTACACCTTC. Its translation: CASSPQEGGGYTF.